This T cell receptor beta chain was documented in a study of blood T cell repertoires in COVID-19. Study information: The United States, Italy and Spain were the sources of the acute and convalescent COVID-19 samples. The analysed material was cDNA or gDNA that came from T cells, B-cell-depleted T cells, or PBMCs.

Per the original data handling: It was from reference gene primer amplification that nucleated cell counts were estimated. TCRdb's copy holds only in-frame clones and misses some; the assay was immunoSEQ multiplex PCR. The V and J calls and the clone size are those of that table, but D and trimming were determined from the DNA. The repertoire holds 150,000 to 200,000 clones, with about 90% as singletons. Germline V gene data show CDR1 as LGHDT and CDR2 as YNNKEL (reference sequence). The CDR3 contains 14 residues. Between the trimmed V and J ends, which lost 2 bases and 4 bases, there was a span of 11 bases.

The sequence was collected from a man aged 50-59 years with acute or convalescent COVID-19. The sequenced material came from peripheral blood. V and J are TRBV3-1 (or the pseudogene TRBV3-2) and TRBJ1-2, with a tentative D call TRBD1 (6 bases). The CDR3 region has the DNA TGTGCCAGCAGCCAAATGACAGGTCCCTATGGCTACACCTTC. Residues: CASSQMTGPYGYTF.